This T cell receptor (beta chain) was captured in a study of blood T cell repertoires in COVID-19. Clones were read by immunoSEQ multiplex PCR, and TCRdb kept only the in-frame ones, dropping some. The table shows 65,000 or so clones, with roughly 86% occurring only once. V lost 10 bases and J lost 4; bases outside the gene matches: 6. Germline CDR1 MDHEN, CDR2 SYDVKM. The CDR3 consists of 13 residues. Sequencing was performed on peripheral blood. The chain carries TRBV28 and TRBJ1-2; 10 positions agree with TRBD1. This TCR was sampled from a woman in her seventies with acute or convalescent COVID-19. For the CDR3, the DNA is TGTGCCACTGGGACAGGGGTTATCTATGGCTACACCTTC. Its translation: CATGTGVIYGYTF.